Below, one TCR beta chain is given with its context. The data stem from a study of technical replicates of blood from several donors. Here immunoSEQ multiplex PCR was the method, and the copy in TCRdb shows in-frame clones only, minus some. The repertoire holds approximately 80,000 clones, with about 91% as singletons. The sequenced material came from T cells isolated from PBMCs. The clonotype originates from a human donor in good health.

The CDR3 DNA reads as TGTGCCACCAGCAGAGATAAGACTAAAGAGACCCAGTACTTC. Translated: CATSRDKTKETQYF. The V and J genes are TRBV15 and TRBJ2-5; D is possibly TRBD2 (5 bases). The germline gives CDR1 LNHNV, CDR2 YYDKDF (reference sequence). Trimming took 0 bases from V and 3 from J, leaving 8 bases between them. The CDR3 covers 14 residues.